This entry describes one T cell receptor (beta chain). What it binds is not known. The sample belongs to a study of vaccination effects on CD4 cells after COVID-19. Study information: Cultures of some 2.2 million PBMC per well contained approximately 9.6 IU/ml IL-2 plus 10 ug/ml peptides.

This CDR3 is 16 amino acids long. After removal of 1 base from V and 1 base from J, the junction contained 3 bases not matched to a gene. Looked up from germline, CDR1 is KGHSH and CDR2 is LQKENI. Following culture for ten to eleven days, CD4+ T cells were isolated. Participants got two doses of BNT162b2 or mRNA-1273 vaccine. The repertoire was sequenced with immunoSEQ multiplex PCR; TCRdb's copy has only in-frame clones and lacks some. The table records tens of thousands of clones, 70% to 85% of them present only once. Sequencing used CD4+ T cells from PBMCs cultured without peptide, obtained after COVID-19 vaccination. The chain couples TRBV18 to TRBJ2-3; 9 nucleotides agree with TRBD1. This receptor was obtained from a human donor who received a COVID-19 vaccine. This CDR3 is CASSPRGQGGTDTQYF. The CDR3 DNA follows: TGTGCCAGCTCACCACGGGGACAGGGAGGCACAGATACGCAGTATTTT. Full variable domain (rest looked up from reference TRBV18 and TRBJ2-3): NAGVMQNPRHLVRRRGQEARLRCSPMKGHSHVYWYRQLPEEGLKFMVYLQKENIIDESGMPKERFSAEFPKEGPSILRIQQVVRGDSAAYFCASSPRGQGGTDTQYFGPGTRLTVL.